One sample yielded the 2 T cell receptor beta chains listed below, sequenced in a study of cytomegalovirus exposure and HLA in healthy donors. The PCR had 60 Vbeta and 13 Jbeta primers. The protocol was immunoSEQ multiplex PCR, while the TCRdb copy is restricted to in-frame clones and leaves out a portion. The sample has some 190,000 clones, 70% to 75% seen once; the top ten hold about 5%. Sample: PBMCs. All receptors come from a man aged 25 to 40 in good health and CMV-seropositive.

This clone was counted once. CDR3 sequence: CASRGTGPEAFF. The CDR3 region has the DNA TGTGCCAGCAGGGGGACAGGTCCTGAAGCTTTCTTT. The chain carries TRBV6-5 and TRBJ1-1; 8 nucleotides match TRBD1. V trimming: 6 bases; J trimming: 6 bases; junction bases outside the gene matches: 3. This CDR3 comprises 12 residues. The germline gives CDR1 MNHEY, CDR2 SVGAGI.

This clone was observed a single time. One junction end disagrees with the germline gene, perhaps due to a read error. In the same sample, other DNA sequences code for this CDR3. This chain connects TRBV10-3 to TRBJ2-2; 9 bases line up with TRBD2. The germline gives CDR1 ENHRY, CDR2 SYGVKD. This CDR3 region has 14 residues. This CDR3 reads CAIRELAGVGELFF. Here the CDR3 DNA reads TGTGCCATCAGAGAGTTAGCGGGAGTCGGGGAGCTGTTTTTT.